A selection of T cell receptor beta chains follows, all from one sample in a study of cytomegalovirus exposure and HLA in healthy donors. Assay: immunoSEQ multiplex PCR; the TCRdb copy retains only in-frame clones and omits some. The table records about 110,000 clones, around 80% of them present only once. The sequencing input was PBMCs. The receptor source for this set is a man aged 40-50 years in good health and CMV-seronegative. Each CDR3 is given with its conserved first and last residue. A D gene is named only where the DNA matches it firmly. Some rows mark clone size as missing; the rest say once, few, many or name a class of expanded clone.

d_call	clone_size	v_call	j_call	cdr3_nt	cdr3_aa
TRBD1	.	TRBV9	TRBJ2-1	TGTGCCAGCAGCGTACGTGGGACAGACTACAATGAGCAGTTCTTC	CASSVRGTDYNEQFF
TRBD2	.	TRBV5-6	TRBJ2-1	TGTGCCAGCAGCTTGTATTCTCGGGGGGTTTACGAGCAGTTCTTC	CASSLYSRGVYEQFF
.	few	TRBV2	TRBJ2-5	TGTGCCAGCAAGGGGGAGGAGACCCAGTACTTC	CASKGEETQYF
TRBD1	.	TRBV10-2	TRBJ2-5	TGCGCCAGCAGCGAAGGATATGGACAGGTGGGGTTGGAGACCCAGTACTTC	CASSEGYGQVGLETQYF
.	few	TRBV15	TRBJ1-5	TGTGCCACCAGTCCCTTTCTTAGCAATCAGCCCCAGCATTTT	CATSPFLSNQPQHF
TRBD1	once	TRBV15	TRBJ2-7	TGTGCCACCAGCAGAGAATCAGGGGGCTCCCCCTACGAGCAGTACTTC	CATSRESGGSPYEQYF
.	.	TRBV6-5	TRBJ1-3	TGTGCCAGCGCCAGAAAGAGGGCCGGAAACACCATATATTTT	CASARKRAGNTIYF
.	.	TRBV21-1	TRBJ1-6	TGTGCCAGCGGCCCGGGACAGGGACCGATCCATAATTCACCCCTCCACTTT	CASGPGQGPIHNSPLHF
.	.	TRBV11-1	TRBJ1-6	TGTGCCAGCAGACCGACAGGTTTCTATAATTCACCCCTCCACTTT	CASRPTGFYNSPLHF
.	.	TRBV5-4	TRBJ1-2	TGTGCCAGCAGCTACCGGGACAAAAACCCACAAATCTATGGCTACACCTTC	CASSYRDKNPQIYGYTF
.	.	TRBV6-1	TRBJ2-5	TGTGCCAGCCGGAGGGAGCAAGAGACCCAGTACTTC	CASRREQETQYF
TRBD1	.	TRBV15	TRBJ2-7	TGTGCCACGGGTGCCGACCCAGGGGGCTACGAGCAGTACTTC	CATGADPGGYEQYF
.	.	TRBV5-6	TRBJ2-7	TGTGCCAGCAGCTTCCTACAGGGCCCCTACGAGCAGTACTTC	CASSFLQGPYEQYF
.	.	TRBV7-9	TRBJ2-7	TGTGCCAGCAGCTTAGCGGGACAAAAGACCTACGAGCAGTACTTC	CASSLAGQKTYEQYF
TRBD1	.	TRBV19	TRBJ1-1	TGTGCCAGTAGTACACGACAGGGGAGGTCTGAAGCTTTCTTT	CASSTRQGRSEAFF
.	once	TRBV11-2	TRBJ1-1	TGTGCCAGCAGCTTAGCGGGGAACACTGAAGCTTTCTTT	CASSLAGNTEAFF
TRBD1	.	TRBV5-6	TRBJ1-2	TGTGCCAGCAGCATACAGGGGGCGAACTATGGCTACACCTTC	CASSIQGANYGYTF
.	.	TRBV6-5	TRBJ1-4	TGTGCCAGCAGTTACTCGGGACAAAATGAAAAACTGTTTTTT	CASSYSGQNEKLFF
TRBD1	.	TRBV2	TRBJ1-1	TGTGCCAGCAGTTCCGGCGGGACAGCGAACACTGAAGCTTTCTTT	CASSSGGTANTEAFF
TRBD2	once	TRBV6-5	TRBJ2-3	TGTGCCAGCAGCTTCAGCGGGGGGGCCGGGGATACGCAGTATTTT	CASSFSGGAGDTQYF
TRBD1	.	TRBV29-1	TRBJ1-1	TGCAGCGTCCTTACAGGGGCGAACACTGAAGCTTTCTTT	CSVLTGANTEAFF
.	.	TRBV6-6	TRBJ1-2	TGTGCCACCTACTCGGGAGCTCTAACTAGGGATGGCTACACCTTC	CATYSGALTRDGYTF
.	.	TRBV29-1	TRBJ2-6	TGCAGCGTGTTCTCCTCTGGGGCCAACGTCCTGACTTTC	CSVFSSGANVLTF
TRBD2	.	TRBV18	TRBJ2-5	TGTGCCAGCTCAAATGCGGGGGTCCCTCAAGAGACCCAGTACTTC	CASSNAGVPQETQYF
.	once	TRBV2	TRBJ2-5	TGTGCCAGCAGTTACGACGCGGGGGAGACCCAGTACTTC	CASSYDAGETQYF
TRBD2	.	TRBV9	TRBJ2-1	TGTGCCAGCACCCCGGGAGCGGGGGTCTCCGAGCAGTTCTTC	CASTPGAGVSEQFF
.	.	TRBV5-8	TRBJ1-2	TGTGCCAGCAGCGAGGAGAGGGTCAGAAGTAACTATGGCTACACCTTC	CASSEERVRSNYGYTF
TRBD1	.	TRBV2	TRBJ1-1	TGTGCCAGCACCGGACAGGGTAAAGCTTTCTTT	CASTGQGKAFF
.	.	TRBV5-1	TRBJ2-3	TGCGCCAGCAGCGCAGACGGGAGACGAAGCACAGATACGCAGTATTTT	CASSADGRRSTDTQYF
TRBD2	.	TRBV5-8	TRBJ2-7	TGTGCCAGCAGTTTATCTAGCGGGAGCTCCTACGAGCAGTACTTC	CASSLSSGSSYEQYF
TRBD1	.	TRBV9	TRBJ2-1	TGTGCCAGCAGCGCCCGGGACAGGGCGAATGAGCAGTTCTTC	CASSARDRANEQFF
.	.	TRBV7-2	TRBJ1-5	TGTGCCAGCAGTCGACAGAACAATCAGCCCCAGCATTTT	CASSRQNNQPQHF
.	.	TRBV18	TRBJ1-1	TGTGCCAGCTCACCAATCGCAGGGTACACTGAAGCTTTCTTT	CASSPIAGYTEAFF
.	.	TRBV29-1	TRBJ1-2	TGCAGCGTTGAACTCCCGAAGCCTAATGGCTACACCTTC	CSVELPKPNGYTF
.	.	TRBV6-1	TRBJ2-1	TGTGCCAGCAGAGTGCTAGCACAAGGCAACAATGAGCAGTTCTTC	CASRVLAQGNNEQFF
TRBD1	.	TRBV5-1	TRBJ1-1	TGCGCCAGCAGCTTCGGACAGGGGGTGTCGAACACTGAAGCTTTCTTT	CASSFGQGVSNTEAFF
TRBD1	.	TRBV27	TRBJ1-1	TGTGCCAGCAGTTCTCCCGGGGGACAGGGGAACACTGAAGCTTTCTTT	CASSSPGGQGNTEAFF
TRBD1	.	TRBV18	TRBJ1-1	TGTGCCAGCTCACCACCGGGACAGGGGGCGCGGAACACTGAAGCTTTCTTT	CASSPPGQGARNTEAFF
TRBD2	.	TRBV2	TRBJ2-7	TGTGCCAGCAGTGAGAGACTAGCGGGGCCCTACGAGCAGTACTTC	CASSERLAGPYEQYF
TRBD2	.	TRBV9	TRBJ2-1	TGTGCCAGCAGCGTAGTCAGCGGGGGCTTCAATGAGCAGTTCTTC	CASSVVSGGFNEQFF
TRBD2	.	TRBV6-5	TRBJ2-4	TGTGCCAGCAGTCCGGGGGGGGGAGCCAAAAACATTCAGTACTTC	CASSPGGGAKNIQYF
TRBD2	.	TRBV15	TRBJ2-5	TGTGCCACCAGCAGAGTTCCTAGCGGGGGCCAAGAGACCCAGTACTTC	CATSRVPSGGQETQYF
.	.	TRBV11-2	TRBJ1-4	TGTGCCAGCAGCTTAGAACGACATCTCGGATCTAAACTGTTTTTT	CASSLERHLGSKLFF
.	.	TRBV28	TRBJ2-3	TGTGCCAGCAGTTTGTCTAGCACAGATACGCAGTATTTT	CASSLSSTDTQYF
TRBD1	.	TRBV19	TRBJ1-5	TGTGCCAGTAGTATAGTGGGCCAGGGGGATGGTCAGCCCCAGCATTTT	CASSIVGQGDGQPQHF
TRBD2	.	TRBV7-8	TRBJ2-2	TGTGCCAGCAGCCAGGGGGTTGCGGGGGGGCTTCACACCGGGGAGCTGTTTTTT	CASSQGVAGGLHTGELFF
.	few	TRBV6-1	TRBJ2-3	TGTGCCAGCAGAACGGGGGGCACAGATACGCAGTATTTT	CASRTGGTDTQYF
.	.	TRBV6-5	TRBJ1-2	TGTGCCAGCAGTCTTCACCGGGACACCAACTATGGCTACACCTTC	CASSLHRDTNYGYTF
TRBD1	.	TRBV29-1	TRBJ1-2	TGCAGCGTGATGACAGGGGGAGCGTATGGCTACACCTTC	CSVMTGGAYGYTF
.	.	TRBV7-9	TRBJ2-7	TGTGCCAGCAGCTCACAGGGTGGGGAGCAGTACTTC	CASSSQGGEQYF
TRBD1	.	TRBV10-3	TRBJ2-3	TGTGCCATCAGTGAGTCGATGGCCTCCAGGGGGTCCCCAGATACGCAGTATTTT	CAISESMASRGSPDTQYF
TRBD2	.	TRBV7-7	TRBJ2-3	TGTGCCAGCAGCTTAGCGCGGGGGGGCCCTGATACGCAGTATTTT	CASSLARGGPDTQYF
TRBD1	.	TRBV6-1	TRBJ1-2	TGTGCCAGCGGGGGACAGGGTTCTGGCTACACCTTC	CASGGQGSGYTF
TRBD2	.	TRBV5-5	TRBJ2-5	TGTGCCAGCAGCTCGGGCGGAAGCGGGGCCCAAGAGACCCAGTACTTC	CASSSGGSGAQETQYF